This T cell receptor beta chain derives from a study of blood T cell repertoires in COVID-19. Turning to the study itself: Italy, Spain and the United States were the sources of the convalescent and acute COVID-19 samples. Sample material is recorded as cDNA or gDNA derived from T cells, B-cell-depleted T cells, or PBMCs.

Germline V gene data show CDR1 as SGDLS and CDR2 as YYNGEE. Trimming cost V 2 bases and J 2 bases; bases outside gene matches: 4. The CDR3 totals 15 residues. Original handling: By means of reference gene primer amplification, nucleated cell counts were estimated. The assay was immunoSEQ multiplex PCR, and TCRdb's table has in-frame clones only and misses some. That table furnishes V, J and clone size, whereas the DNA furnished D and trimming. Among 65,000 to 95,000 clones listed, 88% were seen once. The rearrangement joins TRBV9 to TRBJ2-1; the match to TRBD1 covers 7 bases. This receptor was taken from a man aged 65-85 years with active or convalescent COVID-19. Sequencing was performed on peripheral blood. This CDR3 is CASSVEDRAYNEQFF. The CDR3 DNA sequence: TGTGCCAGCAGCGTGGAAGACAGGGCCTACAATGAGCAGTTCTTC.